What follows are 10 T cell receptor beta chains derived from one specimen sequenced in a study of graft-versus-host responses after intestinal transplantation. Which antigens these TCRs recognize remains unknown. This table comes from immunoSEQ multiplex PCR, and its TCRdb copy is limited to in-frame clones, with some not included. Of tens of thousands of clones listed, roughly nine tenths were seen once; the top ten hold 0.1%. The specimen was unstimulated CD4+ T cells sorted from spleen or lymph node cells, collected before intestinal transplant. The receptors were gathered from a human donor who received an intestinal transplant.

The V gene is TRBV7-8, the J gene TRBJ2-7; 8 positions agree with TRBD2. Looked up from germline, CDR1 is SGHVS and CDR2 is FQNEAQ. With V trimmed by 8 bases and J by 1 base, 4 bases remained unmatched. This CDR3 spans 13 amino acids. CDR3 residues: CASGRGDSYEQYF. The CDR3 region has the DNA TGTGCCAGCGGGCGGGGGGATTCCTACGAGCAGTACTTC.

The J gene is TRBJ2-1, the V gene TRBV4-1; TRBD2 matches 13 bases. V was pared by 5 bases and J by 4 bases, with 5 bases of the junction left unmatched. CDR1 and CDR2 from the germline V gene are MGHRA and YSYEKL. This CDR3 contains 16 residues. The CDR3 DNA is TGCGCCAGCAGCAGTTCGGGACTAGCGGGATACAATGAGCAGTTCTTC. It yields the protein CASSSSGLAGYNEQFF.

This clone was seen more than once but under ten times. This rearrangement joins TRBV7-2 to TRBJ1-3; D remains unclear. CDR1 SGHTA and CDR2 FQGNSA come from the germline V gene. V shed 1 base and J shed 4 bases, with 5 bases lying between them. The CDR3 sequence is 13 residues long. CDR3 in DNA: TGTGCCAGCAGCTTAGTTTCGGGAAACACCATATATTTT. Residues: CASSLVSGNTIYF. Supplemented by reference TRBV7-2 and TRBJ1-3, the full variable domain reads GAGVSQSPSNKVTEKGKDVELRCDPISGHTALYWYRQSLGQGLEFLIYFQGNSAPDKSGLPSDRFSAERTGGSVSTLTIQRTQQEDSAVYLCASSLVSGNTIYFGEGSWLTVV.

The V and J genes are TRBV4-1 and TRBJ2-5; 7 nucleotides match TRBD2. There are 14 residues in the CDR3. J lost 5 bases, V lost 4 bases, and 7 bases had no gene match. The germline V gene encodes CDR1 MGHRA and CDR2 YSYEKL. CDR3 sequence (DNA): TGCGCCAGCAGCCTTAGGGAGGGCGGCGAGACCCAGTACTTC. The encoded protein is CASSLREGGETQYF.

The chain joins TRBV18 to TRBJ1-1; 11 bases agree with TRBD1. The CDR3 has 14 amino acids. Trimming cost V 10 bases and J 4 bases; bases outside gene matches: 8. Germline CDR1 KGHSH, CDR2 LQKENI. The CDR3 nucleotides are TGTGCCACCACAATGGGGACAGGGGGCACTGAAGCTTTCTTT. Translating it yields CATTMGTGGTEAFF.

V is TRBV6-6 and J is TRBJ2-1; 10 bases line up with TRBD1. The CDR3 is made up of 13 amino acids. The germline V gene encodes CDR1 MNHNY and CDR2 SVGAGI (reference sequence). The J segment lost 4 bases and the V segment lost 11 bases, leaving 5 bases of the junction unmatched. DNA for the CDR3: TGTGCCTACGGGACAGGGGTATACAATGAGCAGTTCTTC. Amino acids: CAYGTGVYNEQFF.

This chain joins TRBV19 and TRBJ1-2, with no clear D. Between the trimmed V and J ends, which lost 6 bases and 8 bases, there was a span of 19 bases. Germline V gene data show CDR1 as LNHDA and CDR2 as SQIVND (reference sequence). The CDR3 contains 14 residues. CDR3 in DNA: TGTGCCAGTAGCATCGGGGTAGGGATGGCGGGCTACACCTTC. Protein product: CASSIGVGMAGYTF.

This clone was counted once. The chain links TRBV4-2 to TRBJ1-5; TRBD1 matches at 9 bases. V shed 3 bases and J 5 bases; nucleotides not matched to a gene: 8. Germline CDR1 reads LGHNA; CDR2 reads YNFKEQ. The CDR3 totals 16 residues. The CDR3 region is CASSQGTGFGDQPQHF. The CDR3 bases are TGTGCCAGCAGCCAGGGGACAGGGTTCGGGGATCAGCCCCAGCATTTT.

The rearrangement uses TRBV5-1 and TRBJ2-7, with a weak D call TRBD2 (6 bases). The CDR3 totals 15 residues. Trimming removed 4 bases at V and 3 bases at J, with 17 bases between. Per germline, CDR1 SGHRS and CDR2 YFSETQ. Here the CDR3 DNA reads TGCGCCAGCAGCCGTGACGGGGGTGGTGGCTACGAGCAGTACTTC. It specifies CASSRDGGGGYEQYF.

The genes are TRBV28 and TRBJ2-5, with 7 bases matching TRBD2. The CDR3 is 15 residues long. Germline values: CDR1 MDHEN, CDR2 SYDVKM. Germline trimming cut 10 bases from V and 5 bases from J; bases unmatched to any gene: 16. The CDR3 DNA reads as TGTGCCACCCGCGGCGGCGGGGAGGGAGTGGAGACCCAGTACTTC. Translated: CATRGGGEGVETQYF.